Each of the 21 T cell receptor beta chains below was sequenced from the same sample in a study of cytomegalovirus exposure and HLA in healthy donors. Measured with immunoSEQ multiplex PCR; TCRdb has only the in-frame clones, and not every one. The sample has more than 130,000 clones, around nine tenths seen once; the top ten hold 7% to 9%. Sequenced input: PBMCs. Every receptor here comes from a woman in her late teens or twenties in good health and CMV-seropositive.

Note on this clone: One end of the junction fails to match germline, which may point to a read error. The chain joins TRBV7-7 to TRBJ2-7; TRBD1 aligns across 8 bases. CDR1 and CDR2 from the germline V gene are SSHAT and FNYEAQ (reference sequence). This CDR3 has 15 residues. The CDR3 DNA reads TGTGCTAGCAACGTACCCGGACAGGGTAGACACGAGCAGTACTTC. Encoded protein: CASNVPGQGRHEQYF.

The chain recombines TRBV5-6 with TRBJ1-1; the D is unclear. Germline assignment: CDR1 SGHDT and CDR2 YYEEEE. The CDR3 is 14 amino acids. Trimming pared 4 bases from V and 3 bases from J, leaving 13 bases between. CDR3 protein: CASSRREGDTEAFF. The CDR3 DNA reads TGTGCCAGCAGCCGGCGGGAAGGTGACACTGAAGCTTTCTTT.

V is TRBV7-9 and J is TRBJ1-1; TRBD1 matches at 9 bases. Per germline, CDR1 SEHNR and CDR2 FQNEAQ (reference sequence). The CDR3 is 13 amino acids. Trimming took 5 bases from V and 10 from J; bases not matched to a gene: 8. The CDR3 DNA reads TGTGCCAGCAGCACCCGGGACAGGGTCTTAGCTTTCTTT. Translating gives CASSTRDRVLAFF.

The genes are TRBV4-3 and TRBJ2-3; D not resolved. Germline CDR1 reads LGHNA; CDR2 reads YSLEER. This CDR3 spans 13 amino acids. Trimming took off 0 bases at V and 4 bases at J, with 5 bases between the two ends. For the CDR3, the DNA is TGCGCCAGCAGCCAAGATTGGCCAGATACGCAGTATTTT. Translating gives CASSQDWPDTQYF.

CDR3 in amino acids: CASSRNLAGSYNEQFF. The DNA for the CDR3 is TGCGCCAGCAGCCGGAACTTAGCGGGCTCCTACAATGAGCAGTTCTTC. V is TRBV4-1 and J is TRBJ2-1; 7 nucleotides align to TRBD2. Germline trimming cut 4 bases from V and 0 bases from J; bases unmatched to any gene: 6. The CDR3 sequence is 16 residues long. From germline, CDR1 is MGHRA and CDR2 YSYEKL.

This clone was seen a single time. This chain joins TRBV9 and TRBJ2-3; possible D gene TRBD2, 6 bases. The germline gives CDR1 SGDLS, CDR2 YYNGEE. Trimming cost V 4 bases and J 4 bases, with 13 bases left between them. The CDR3 is 14 residues long. CDR3 region: CASSPNSGADTQYF. The CDR3 bases are TGTGCCAGCAGCCCAAATAGCGGAGCAGATACGCAGTATTTT.

The chain links TRBV7-2 to TRBJ2-1, with TRBD2 matching over 11 bases. V shed 5 bases and J 12 bases; nucleotides not matched to a gene: 12. CDR3 length: 15 residues. Germline V CDR1 and CDR2: SGHTA, FQGNSA. CDR3 DNA: TGTGCCAGCAGCCGACTAGCGGGGTTTTCTGGTATGCAGTTCTTC. It translates to CASSRLAGFSGMQFF.

The chain links TRBV29-1 to TRBJ1-3; tentative D call: TRBD1 (6 bases). V dropped 6 bases and J dropped 2 bases, with 14 bases sitting between them. The CDR3 runs to 14 residues. CDR1 and CDR2 (germline): SQVTM, ANQGSEA. This CDR3 is CSVSLQGPGNTIYF. The CDR3 DNA is TGCAGCGTCAGCCTACAGGGTCCTGGAAACACCATATATTTT.

This sequence joins TRBV29-1 and TRBJ2-7, with 12 positions matching TRBD2. The trim removed 6 bases at V and 2 bases at J, leaving 11 bases unmatched. From germline, CDR1 is SQVTM and CDR2 ANQGSEA. The CDR3 has 16 residues. For the CDR3, the DNA is TGCAGCGTAACTGGACTAGCGGGAATTCAGACCTACGAGCAGTACTTC. Translating gives CSVTGLAGIQTYEQYF.

The V gene is TRBV2, the J gene TRBJ1-1; 8 nucleotides match TRBD1. J was trimmed by 3 bases and V by 7 bases; bases with no gene match: 4. The CDR3 has 13 amino acids. Germline-derived CDR1 and CDR2 are SNHLY and FYNNEI. The CDR3 loop is CASTATGDTEAFF. The CDR3 DNA is TGTGCCAGCACCGCGACAGGGGACACTGAAGCTTTCTTT. Variable domain in full (rest from reference TRBV2 and TRBJ1-1): EPEVTQTPSHQVTQMGQEVILRCVPISNHLYFYWYRQILGQKVEFLVSFYNNEISEKSEIFDDQFSVERPDGSNFTLKIRSTKLEDSAMYFCASTATGDTEAFFGQGTRLTVV.

This sequence joins TRBV28 and TRBJ2-7; a weak D match, TRBD2 (6 bases). The CDR3 loop spans 14 amino acids. CDR1 and CDR2 from the germline V gene are MDHEN and SYDVKM. With 6 bases removed from V and 2 bases from J, the gap between germline ends came to 14 bases. The CDR3: CASRTPWGAYEQYF. The CDR3 DNA is TGTGCCAGCAGGACACCTTGGGGGGCCTACGAGCAGTACTTC.

This chain joins TRBV14 and TRBJ2-2; 12 bases match TRBD1. V dropped 3 bases and J dropped 6; count of bases not matched to a gene: 2. Germline loops: CDR1 SGHDN, CDR2 FVKESK. The CDR3 spans 15 residues. Written as DNA, the CDR3 is TGTGCCAGCAGCCAGGGACAGGGGGCGGCCGGGGAGCTGTTTTTT. It codes for CASSQGQGAAGELFF.

This clone was seen only once. This chain links TRBV7-3 with TRBJ2-1, with 10 bases matching TRBD2. The CDR3 totals 15 residues. With V trimmed by 1 base and J by 6 bases, 3 bases remained unmatched. Germline V gene lookup returns CDR1 SGHTA and CDR2 FQGTGA. Written as DNA, the CDR3 is TGTGCCAGCAGCTTAAGCACTAGCGGGACCAATGAGCAGTTCTTC. This encodes CASSLSTSGTNEQFF.

The gene calls are TRBV11-1 and TRBJ1-2, with 7 bases matching TRBD1. This CDR3 is 12 amino acids long. The V gene's germline CDR1 is SGHAT and CDR2 FQDESV (reference sequence). Trimming at V came to 5 bases and at J to 6 bases, leaving 3 bases not matched to a gene. The CDR3 sequence: CASSLQGNGYTF. CDR3 DNA: TGTGCCAGCAGCCTACAGGGGAATGGCTACACCTTC.

The chain recombines TRBV2 with TRBJ2-4, with 10 positions matching TRBD1. The V gene's germline CDR1 is SNHLY and CDR2 FYNNEI. Losses at the gene ends were 7 bases for V and 6 bases for J; bases not matched to a gene: 9. This CDR3 comprises 15 residues. CDR3 DNA: TGTGCCAGCAACCCCGACAGGGGGCGAACAAACATTCAGTACTTC. This codes for CASNPDRGRTNIQYF. Supplemented by reference TRBV2 and TRBJ2-4, the full variable domain reads EPEVTQTPSHQVTQMGQEVILRCVPISNHLYFYWYRQILGQKVEFLVSFYNNEISEKSEIFDDQFSVERPDGSNFTLKIRSTKLEDSAMYFCASNPDRGRTNIQYFGAGTRLSVL.

The chain has TRBV2 and TRBJ2-3, with 11 nucleotides matching TRBD2. This CDR3 is 15 amino acids long. Per germline, CDR1 SNHLY and CDR2 FYNNEI. Unmatched junction bases numbered 4, after V lost 5 bases and J lost 3 bases. DNA for the CDR3: TGTGCCAGCAGTCCGGGACTAGCGGCTACAGATACGCAGTATTTT. Encoded protein: CASSPGLAATDTQYF.

This rearrangement joins TRBV15 to TRBJ2-1, with 10 nucleotides matching TRBD2. There are 18 residues in the CDR3. Looked up from germline, CDR1 is LNHNV and CDR2 is YYDKDF (reference sequence). The J segment lost 0 bases and the V segment lost 5 bases, leaving 10 bases of the junction unmatched. CDR3 in amino acids: CATSPRPSGGPSYNEQFF. The CDR3 region has the DNA TGTGCCACCAGCCCTAGACCTAGCGGGGGCCCCTCCTACAATGAGCAGTTCTTC.

This clone was observed once. This chain links TRBV9 with TRBJ1-2; D unclear. V dropped 0 bases and J dropped 6 bases, with 9 bases sitting between them. Germline assignment: CDR1 SGDLS and CDR2 YYNGEE. CDR3 size: 13 residues. This CDR3 reads CASSVVAGNGYTF. The CDR3 DNA follows: TGTGCCAGCAGCGTAGTCGCAGGTAATGGCTACACCTTC.

This chain joins TRBV2 and TRBJ2-1; D call uncertain. CDR1 is SNHLY and CDR2 is FYNNEI in the germline V gene. The CDR3 sequence is 15 residues long. Between the trimmed V and J ends, which lost 6 bases and 0 bases, there was a span of 12 bases. CDR3 DNA: TGTGCCAGCAGGGAGAGCCCCCTCTCCTACAATGAGCAGTTCTTC. Protein product: CASRESPLSYNEQFF.

This clone has only a few counts. The chain links TRBV7-9 to TRBJ1-6; TRBD1 aligns across 8 bases. The CDR3 runs to 14 residues. V trimming: 5 bases; J trimming: 9 bases; junction bases outside the gene matches: 6. CDR1 is SEHNR and CDR2 is FQNEAQ in the germline V gene (reference sequence). The CDR3 region has the DNA TGTGCCAGCAGCCCCGGGACAGGTTCTTCACCCCTCCACTTT. Protein product: CASSPGTGSSPLHF.

The genes are TRBV7-3 and TRBJ2-1; 11 positions match TRBD2. The J segment lost 4 bases and the V segment lost 5 bases, leaving 4 bases of the junction unmatched. The V gene's germline CDR1 is SGHTA and CDR2 FQGTGA. The CDR3 has 15 amino acids. For the CDR3, the DNA is TGTGCCAGCAGCCCAGGGACTAGCGGATACAATGAGCAGTTCTTC. This sequence encodes CASSPGTSGYNEQFF.